These T cell receptor beta chains were read from a single sample in a study of vaccination and CD4 T cells after COVID-19. TCRdb called the PCR reads again in MiXCR, with one record for every CDR3 protein. The sample shows 7,000 to 10,000 distinct CDR3 sequences, around 21% of them seen only once. Antigens of these TCRs are unknown. Source: CD4+ T cells from blood, cultured in vitro, taken after SARS-CoV-2 vaccination. The receptors here all came from a human donor who had recovered from COVID-19. CDR3s include the opening cysteine and the closing phenylalanine or tryptophan. The D gene is left open where the match is weak. Size values are once, few and many counts, or a class for expanded clones, and some rows have none.

len	abundance	d_gene	v_gene	j_gene	CDR3nt	CDR3aa
15	many	TRBD2	TRBV20-1	TRBJ2-5	TGCAGTGCTCCACCTAGCGGGGGGCCCCAAGAGACCCAGTACTTC	CSAPPSGGPQETQYF
13	many	TRBD1	TRBV19	TRBJ1-6	TGTGCCAGTATGGGACAGGGAAGTTCACCCCTCCACTTT	CASMGQGSSPLHF
14	few	TRBD1	TRBV19	TRBJ1-1	TGTGCCAGTGGACAGGGAGGGAGAGGCACTGAAGCTTTCTTT	CASGQGGRGTEAFF
14	few	TRBD1	TRBV19	TRBJ1-1	TGTGCCAGTAGTTCCACAGGGGGCAGAACTGAAGCTTTCTTT	CASSSTGGRTEAFF
14	few	-	TRBV28	TRBJ1-2	TGTGCCAGCCTAAGCAAGCAGGGGACCTATGGCTACACCTTC	CASLSKQGTYGYTF
15	few	TRBD2	TRBV7-7	TRBJ2-3	TGTGCCAGCAGCTCGGGGACTAGCGACGCAGATACGCAGTATTTT	CASSSGTSDADTQYF
15	medium-sized	-	TRBV10-2	TRBJ2-7	TGCGCCAGCAGTGAGTCGTTTGGCCGGTTAGGCGAGCAGTACTTC	CASSESFGRLGEQYF
13	-	-	TRBV2	TRBJ1-6	TGTGCCAGCATTCAGGGGTATAATTCACCCCTCCACTTT	CASIQGYNSPLHF
17	few	-	TRBV6-2/TRBV6-3	TRBJ2-7	TGTGCCAGCAGTTACCATCTTGACTCCCCCGGGGCCTACGAGCAGTACTTC	CASSYHLDSPGAYEQYF
11	-	-	TRBV29-1	TRBJ2-1	TGCCGGGTGAGCTCCTACAATGAGCAGTTCTTC	CRVSSYNEQFF
15	few	-	TRBV19	TRBJ2-7	TGTGCCAGTAGTAGCCGGGTTGGAGGTATGAGAGAGCAGTACTTC	CASSSRVGGMREQYF
13	-	-	TRBV6-4	TRBJ2-2	TGTGCCAGCAGTGACTCCGGGACCGGGGAGCTGTTTTTT	CASSDSGTGELFF
14	-	-	TRBV11-3	TRBJ1-2	TGTGCCAGCAGCTTATCGCTCGGGGGTCATGGCTACACCTTC	CASSLSLGGHGYTF
13	large	TRBD1	TRBV7-9	TRBJ2-5	TGTGCCAGCAGCAGAGGACAGGGCCGGACCCAGTACTTC	CASSRGQGRTQYF
14	-	TRBD2	TRBV6-2/TRBV6-3	TRBJ2-1	TGTGCCTGCCGTCCTAGCGGGGGGGCCTATGAGCAGTTCTTC	CACRPSGGAYEQFF
13	many	-	TRBV30	TRBJ1-2	TGTGCCTGGAGTGTACAGGCAAACTATGGCTACACCTTC	CAWSVQANYGYTF
16	few	-	TRBV6-2/TRBV6-3	TRBJ1-5	TGTGCCAGCAGTTACTCGGGAGGATCTAGCAATCAGCCCCAGCATTTT	CASSYSGGSSNQPQHF
17	few	TRBD2	TRBV20-1	TRBJ2-7	TGCAGTGCTAGTCTAACCTCCGGGACTAGCGGGAGGGGAGAGCAGTACTTC	CSASLTSGTSGRGEQYF
13	medium-sized	-	TRBV20-1	TRBJ1-6	TGCAGTGCTAATCCGGGGTCGAATTCACCCCTCCACTTT	CSANPGSNSPLHF
14	-	-	TRBV6-1	TRBJ1-2	TGTGCCAGCAGCCCCGGGTCTCGGAATCAAGGCTACACCTTC	CASSPGSRNQGYTF
13	-	-	TRBV18	TRBJ1-2	TGTGCCAGCTCACCAGGGGTGGCCTATGGCTACACCTTC	CASSPGVAYGYTF
13	-	-	TRBV5-1	TRBJ1-1	TGCGCCAGCAGCTGGACAGAGGGAACCGAAGCTTTCTTT	CASSWTEGTEAFF
16	medium-sized	TRBD1	TRBV6-5	TRBJ1-6	TGTGCCAGCAGTTCGCGACAGGGGGCCCGTAATTCACCCCTCCACTTT	CASSSRQGARNSPLHF